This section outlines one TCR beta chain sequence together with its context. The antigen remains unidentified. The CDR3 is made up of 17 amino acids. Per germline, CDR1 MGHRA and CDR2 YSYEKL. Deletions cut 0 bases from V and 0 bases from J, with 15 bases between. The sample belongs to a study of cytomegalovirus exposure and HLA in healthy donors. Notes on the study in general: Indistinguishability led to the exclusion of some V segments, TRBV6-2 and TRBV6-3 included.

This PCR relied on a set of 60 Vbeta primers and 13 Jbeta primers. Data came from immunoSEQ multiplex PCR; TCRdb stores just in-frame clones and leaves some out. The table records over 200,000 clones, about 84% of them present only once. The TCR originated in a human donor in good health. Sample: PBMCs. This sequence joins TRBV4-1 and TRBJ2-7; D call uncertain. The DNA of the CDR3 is TGCGCCAGCAGCCAAGATCCCAAGCAGGCGAGCTCCTACGAGCAGTACTTC. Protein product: CASSQDPKQASSYEQYF.